The clone carrying this TCR beta chain was recorded a few times. These data originate in a study of neoadjuvant nivolumab and ipilimumab in lung cancer. Only in-frame clones appear in the TCRdb table, and some are missing; sequencing was by immunoSEQ multiplex PCR. This table holds about 38,000 clones, 80% to 90% found once. Sequenced material: peripheral blood, taken before neoadjuvant nivolumab, alone or with ipilimumab. This clonotype was obtained from an adult with non-small cell lung cancer.

The CDR3 region is CASSPIAVAAYEQYF. The CDR3 nucleotides read TGTGCCAGCAGCCCTATAGCGGTTGCCGCCTACGAGCAGTACTTC. V is TRBV7-6 and J is TRBJ2-7; perhaps TRBD2 as D (6 bases). Trimming took off 5 bases at V and 2 bases at J, with 16 bases between the two ends. Germline V CDR1 and CDR2: SGHVS, FNYEAQ. The CDR3 is 15 amino acids.